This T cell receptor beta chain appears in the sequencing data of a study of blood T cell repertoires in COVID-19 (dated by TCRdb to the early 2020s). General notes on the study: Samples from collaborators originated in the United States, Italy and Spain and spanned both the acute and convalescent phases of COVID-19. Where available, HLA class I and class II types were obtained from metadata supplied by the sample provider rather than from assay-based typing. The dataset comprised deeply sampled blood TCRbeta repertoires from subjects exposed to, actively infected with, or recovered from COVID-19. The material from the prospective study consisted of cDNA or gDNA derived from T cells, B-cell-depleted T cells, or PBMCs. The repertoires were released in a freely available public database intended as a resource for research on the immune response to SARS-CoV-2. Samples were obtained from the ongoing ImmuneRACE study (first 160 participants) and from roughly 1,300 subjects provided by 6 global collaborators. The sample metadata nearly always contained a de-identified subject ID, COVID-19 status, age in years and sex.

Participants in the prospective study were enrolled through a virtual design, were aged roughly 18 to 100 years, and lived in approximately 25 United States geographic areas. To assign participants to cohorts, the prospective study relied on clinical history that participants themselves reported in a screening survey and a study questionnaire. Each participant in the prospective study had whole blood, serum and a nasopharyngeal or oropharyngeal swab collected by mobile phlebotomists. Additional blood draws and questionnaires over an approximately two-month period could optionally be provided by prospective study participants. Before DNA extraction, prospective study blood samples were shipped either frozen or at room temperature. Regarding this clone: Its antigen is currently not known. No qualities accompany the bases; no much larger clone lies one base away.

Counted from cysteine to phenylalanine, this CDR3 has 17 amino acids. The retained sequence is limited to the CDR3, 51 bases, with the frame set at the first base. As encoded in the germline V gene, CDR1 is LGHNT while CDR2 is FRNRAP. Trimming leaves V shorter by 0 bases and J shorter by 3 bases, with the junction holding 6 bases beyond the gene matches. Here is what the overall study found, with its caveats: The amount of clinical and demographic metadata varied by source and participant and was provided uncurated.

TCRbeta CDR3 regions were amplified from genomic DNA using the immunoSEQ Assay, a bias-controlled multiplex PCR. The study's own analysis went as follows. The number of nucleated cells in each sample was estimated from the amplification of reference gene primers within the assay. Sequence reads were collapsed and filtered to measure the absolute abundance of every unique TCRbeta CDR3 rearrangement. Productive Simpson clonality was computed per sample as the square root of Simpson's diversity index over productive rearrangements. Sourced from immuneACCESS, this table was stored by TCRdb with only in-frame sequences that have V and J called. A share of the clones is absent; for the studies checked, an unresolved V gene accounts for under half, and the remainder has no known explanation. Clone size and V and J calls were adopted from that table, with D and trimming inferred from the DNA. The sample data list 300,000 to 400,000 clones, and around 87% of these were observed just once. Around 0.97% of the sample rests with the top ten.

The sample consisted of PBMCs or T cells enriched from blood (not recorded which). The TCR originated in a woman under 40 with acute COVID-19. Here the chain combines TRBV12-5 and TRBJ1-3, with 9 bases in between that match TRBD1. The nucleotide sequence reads TGTGCTAGTGGTTTGGTACGGACAGGGGCGTTTGGAAACACCATATATTTT. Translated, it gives CASGLVRTGAFGNTIYF.